Below, one TCR beta chain is given with its context. The target antigen is unknown. TCRdb's copy holds only in-frame clones and misses some; the assay was immunoSEQ multiplex PCR. The sample records about 1,800 clones, around 72% being singletons. In germline, CDR1 is MNHEY, CDR2 SVGAGI. The CDR3 is 16 residues long. Trimming took off 0 bases at V and 1 base at J, with 11 bases between the two ends. The sample is drawn from a study of CD8 T cell repertoires and HIV-1 epitope variants. This rearrangement joins TRBV6-5 to TRBJ2-3; D not resolved. What was sequenced was cultured CD8+ T cells derived from PBMCs. The clonotype was recovered from a male donor with HIV. This chain's CDR3 is CASSYSTDPRTDTQYF. The CDR3 DNA is TGTGCCAGCAGTTACTCTACGGACCCTCGCACAGATACGCAGTATTTT.